This T cell receptor beta chain is drawn from a study of T cells in localized non-small cell lung cancer. Profiled with immunoSEQ multiplex PCR; TCRdb holds only in-frame clones, not every one. Here the sample spans some 32,000 clones, 90% to 95% being singletons. As to this clone: The same CDR3 also results from other DNA sequences found in this sample.

This CDR3 has 12 residues. CDR1 is SGHTA and CDR2 is FQGNSA in the germline V gene. V was clipped by 2 bases and J by 5 bases, with 6 bases between them. The sample in question was peripheral blood, obtained before any cancer treatment. The TCR comes from a woman aged 40 to 75 with stage I lung adenocarcinoma. The rearrangement links TRBV7-2 to TRBJ1-2; D is unclear. This CDR3 is CASSLSSYGYTF. In DNA form, the CDR3 reads TGTGCCAGCAGCTTATCGAGTTATGGCTACACCTTC.